The 30 T cell receptor beta chains presented below share a single source sample, sequenced in a study of human T cells and chemical hapten exposure. Noted time point: pre-sensitization, week 0. Treatment specified: therapeutic diphenylcyclopropenone sensitization with weekly scalp DPC. Each CDR3 protein gets one entry after TCRdb re-called the RACE reads with MiXCR. The sample includes some 360,000 distinct CDR3 sequences, approximately 5% seen only once; the top ten take just over 2.5%. Specimen: whole blood, collected in connection with sensitization to the hapten diphenylcyclopropenone (DPC). These receptors were collected from a woman aged 45-65 years with alopecia areata. Some clones in this sample may be carry-over from other donors' samples.

This clonotype was recorded a few times. J is TRBJ1-2 and V is TRBV29-1; D gene uncertain. The V end was cut by 3 bases, the J end by 5 bases, with 7 bases between. The CDR3 runs 11 residues. Germline V gives CDR1 SQVTM, CDR2 ANQGSEA. CDR3 in DNA: TGCAGCGTTGAGAGACCTTATGGCTACACCTTC. Its protein product is CSVERPYGYTF.

Ten or more counts support this clonotype. The rearrangement links TRBV28 to TRBJ1-1; 7 bases match TRBD1. Germline values: CDR1 MDHEN, CDR2 SYDVKM. The ends lost 5 bases at V and 1 base at J; junction bases unmatched: 4. The CDR3 has 14 amino acids. Here the CDR3 DNA reads TGTGCCAGCAGTCCCAACAGGGGGAACACTGAAGCTTTCTTT. Translating it yields CASSPNRGNTEAFF.

This chain links TRBV6-5 with TRBJ2-7; 12 positions match TRBD1. The CDR3 consists of 14 residues. Germline trimming cut 5 bases from V and 5 bases from J; bases unmatched to any gene: 4. The germline V gene encodes CDR1 MNHEY and CDR2 SVGAGI. The CDR3: CASSHGTGGHEQYF. The CDR3 bases are TGTGCCAGCAGTCACGGGACAGGGGGCCACGAGCAGTACTTC.

This chain uses TRBV5-1 with TRBJ1-2; 7 bases align to TRBD1. Trimming cost V 1 base and J 6 bases; bases outside gene matches: 9. Germline CDR1 and CDR2: SGHRS and YFSETQ. The length of the CDR3 is 15 residues. The CDR3 sequence is CASSLRAGGRDGYTF. The CDR3 DNA reads TGCGCCAGCAGCTTGAGAGCAGGGGGAAGGGATGGCTACACCTTC.

Ten or more counts support this clonotype. The CDR3: CASSLVQTPGEQYF. As DNA, the CDR3 is TGCGCCAGCAGCTTGGTACAGACCCCTGGCGAGCAGTACTTC. The rearrangement uses TRBV5-1 and TRBJ2-7; D gene unclear. CDR3 length equals 14 residues. The V gene's germline CDR1 is SGHRS and CDR2 YFSETQ. Trimming took 0 bases from V and 6 from J, leaving 13 bases between them.

This clonotype has ten or more counts. The rearrangement uses TRBV13 and TRBJ2-1, with D maybe TRBD2 (6 bases). Germline loops: CDR1 PRHDT, CDR2 FYEKMQ (reference sequence). V lost 5 bases and J 6 bases, leaving 20 bases between the germline ends. The CDR3 has 16 amino acids. The CDR3 coding sequence is TGTGCCAGCAGCCCGCATGCGGGGACTGGAGCCAATGAGCAGTTCTTC. This encodes CASSPHAGTGANEQFF.

The table lists this clonotype with a few counts. CDR3 DNA sequence: TGCGCCAGCAGTGGGCCGGGACAGGGGGCTGGAGACACTGAAGCTTTCTTT. Its translation: CASSGPGQGAGDTEAFF. The chain is built from TRBV10-2 and TRBJ1-1; 12 bases fit TRBD1. Germline assignment: CDR1 WSHSY and CDR2 SAAADI. There are 17 residues in the CDR3. The V gene end was trimmed by 4 bases and the J gene end by 3 bases; junction bases not matched to a gene: 9.

This clonotype showed up many times. This rearrangement joins TRBV5-1 to TRBJ1-1; tentatively, D is TRBD1 (6 bases). The CDR3 loop spans 14 amino acids. The germline V and J ends were trimmed by 3 bases and 5 bases, with 14 bases remaining between them. CDR1 and CDR2 (germline): SGHRS, YFSETQ. CDR3 in DNA: TGCGCCAGCAGCTCTGGGGGGGCTTTGACTGAAGCTTTCTTT. It specifies CASSSGGALTEAFF.

The CDR3 loop reads CASQSDRVNQPQHF. The CDR3 coding sequence is TGCGCCAGCCAAAGCGACAGGGTCAATCAGCCCCAGCATTTT. The chain uses TRBV10-2 and TRBJ1-5, with 7 bases that match TRBD1. With 8 bases clipped from V and 3 bases from J, the junction kept 7 bases outside the gene matches. This CDR3 is built from 14 residues. The V gene's germline CDR1 is WSHSY and CDR2 SAAADI.

The V gene is TRBV4-3, the J gene TRBJ2-7, with D unclear. CDR1 LGHNA and CDR2 YSLEER come from the germline V gene. The V gene lost 1 base and the J gene lost 2 bases, with 12 bases spanning the gap. This CDR3 region has 15 residues. The CDR3 is CASSQGKSPTYEQYF. CDR3 DNA sequence: TGCGCCAGCAGCCAAGGGAAATCCCCTACCTACGAGCAGTACTTC.

The CDR3 is CASSVMYQETQYF. The CDR3 DNA reads TGTGCCAGCAGCGTCATGTACCAAGAGACCCAGTACTTC. This chain links TRBV28 with TRBJ2-5; D gene unclear. This CDR3 is 13 amino acids long. Germline assignment: CDR1 MDHEN and CDR2 SYDVKM. The ends were cut back, 6 bases at V and 0 bases at J, with 8 bases in the middle.

This clonotype was seen at least ten times. The chain employs TRBV29-1 and TRBJ2-1; TRBD2 is a possible D gene (6 bases). With 1 base removed from V and 0 bases from J, the gap between germline ends came to 13 bases. This CDR3 contains 16 residues. CDR1 SQVTM and CDR2 ANQGSEA come from the germline V gene. The CDR3 nucleotides are TGCAGCGTTGAAGGGGGGGTAGGGCACTCCTACAATGAGCAGTTCTTC. This codes for CSVEGGVGHSYNEQFF.

The chain couples TRBV29-1 to TRBJ1-3; D ambiguous. The V gene's germline CDR1 is SQVTM and CDR2 ANQGSEA. The germline V and J ends were trimmed by 5 bases and 0 bases, with 8 bases remaining between them. The CDR3 sequence is 13 residues long. The CDR3 DNA follows: TGCAGCGTTTCGGGGAGCTCTGGAAACACCATATATTTT. As protein: CSVSGSSGNTIYF.

This clonotype was detected a few times. The V and J genes are TRBV14 and TRBJ2-1; 12 bases map to TRBD2. Trimming removed 4 bases from V and 4 bases from J; junction bases left unmatched: 5. Per germline, CDR1 SGHDN and CDR2 FVKESK. This CDR3 contains 16 residues. The CDR3 region is CASSRLAGEWYNEQFF. The CDR3 DNA sequence: TGTGCCAGCAGCCGACTAGCGGGAGAGTGGTACAATGAGCAGTTCTTC.

This clonotype was recorded a few times. The V and J genes are TRBV3-1 and TRBJ1-2, with D tentatively TRBD1 (5 bases). Trimming stripped 0 bases from V and 5 bases from J, with 16 bases between. The CDR3 contains 16 residues. CDR1 is LGHDT and CDR2 is YNNKEL in the germline V gene (reference sequence). The CDR3 nucleotides read TGTGCCAGCAGCCAAGATGAAGGGAGGGGACGGTATGGCTACACCTTC. The encoded protein is CASSQDEGRGRYGYTF.

This clonotype was counted ten times or more. V and J are TRBV6-5 and TRBJ2-3, with D maybe TRBD1 (5 bases). Trimming removed 2 bases from V and 0 bases from J, with 12 bases in between. Germline V gene lookup returns CDR1 MNHEY and CDR2 SVGAGI. This CDR3 is built from 16 residues. The DNA of the CDR3 is TGTGCCAGCAGTTACCGACAGTTCGATAGCACAGATACGCAGTATTTT. Translated, it gives CASSYRQFDSTDTQYF.

This clonotype was seen more than once but under ten times. V gene TRBV27 combines with J gene TRBJ2-7; no clear D gene. Trimming cost V 5 bases and J 7 bases, with 18 bases left between them. The CDR3 extends over 14 amino acids. Germline loops: CDR1 MNHEY, CDR2 SMNVEV (reference sequence). In nucleotides, the CDR3 is TGTGCCAGCAGTCCCACCGTCATGGCTTTTGAGCAGTACTTC. Encoded protein: CASSPTVMAFEQYF.

The sample holds many counts of this clonotype. This chain uses TRBV7-8 with TRBJ2-3; D might be TRBD1 (5 bases). The CDR3 length is 16 residues. V lost 5 bases, J lost 2 bases, and 17 bases lay in between. The V gene's germline CDR1 is SGHVS and CDR2 FQNEAQ. The CDR3 DNA follows: TGTGCCAGCAGCCCCACCCCAGGGTCACTCACAGATACGCAGTATTTT. Translated, it gives CASSPTPGSLTDTQYF. Full variable domain (rest looked up from reference TRBV7-8 and TRBJ2-3): GAGVSQSPRYKVAKRGQDVALRCDPISGHVSLFWYQQALGQGPEFLTYFQNEAQLDKSGLPSDRFFAERPEGSVSTLKIQRTQQEDSAVYLCASSPTPGSLTDTQYFGPGTRLTVL.

Ten or more counts support this clonotype. The DNA for the CDR3 is TGTGCCAGCAGTTTCGGACTAGCGGGAGGCGCTGAGCAGTTCTTC. It specifies CASSFGLAGGAEQFF. The chain links TRBV12-3 or TRBV12-4 to TRBJ2-1, with 14 bases aligning to TRBD2. After removal of 3 bases from V and 9 bases from J, the junction contained 4 bases not matched to a gene. The CDR3 is 15 amino acids.

This clonotype was seen repeatedly, ten times or more. The chain joins TRBV19 to TRBJ1-2, with D perhaps TRBD1 (6 bases). CDR1 and CDR2 from the germline V gene are LNHDA and SQIVND (reference sequence). CDR3 size: 15 residues. With 6 bases removed from V and 3 bases from J, the gap between germline ends came to 17 bases. Here the CDR3 DNA reads TGTGCCAGTAGCGCACTCCCAGGGGATGACTATGGCTACACCTTC. Translation gives CASSALPGDDYGYTF.

CDR3 in DNA: TGTGCCTCCAAGTACCCTATGAACACTGAAGCTTTCTTT. Translated: CASKYPMNTEAFF. This chain connects TRBV30 to TRBJ1-1; unclear D gene. V lost 7 bases, J lost 0 bases, and 12 bases lay in between. CDR1 and CDR2 from the germline V gene are GTSNPN and SVGIG (reference sequence). CDR3 length: 13 residues.

This clonotype showed up many times. The CDR3 loop is CASSPEGGDEKLFF. The DNA of the CDR3 is TGTGCCAGCAGTCCTGAAGGGGGAGATGAAAAACTGTTTTTT. J is TRBJ1-4 and V is TRBV6-5; D is possibly TRBD1 (6 bases). Germline loops: CDR1 MNHEY, CDR2 SVGAGI. Between the trimmed V and J ends, which lost 5 bases and 6 bases, there was a span of 13 bases. The CDR3 contains 14 residues.

In regard to this clonotype: A much larger clone lies a single base off, so this may be a read error. CDR3 region: CDSSLLRGAYEQYF. In nucleotides, the CDR3 is TGCGACAGCAGCTTGCTCAGGGGCGCCTACGAGCAGTACTTC. The V gene is TRBV5-1, the J gene TRBJ2-7, with D maybe TRBD1 (6 bases). The CDR3 length is 14 residues. CDR1 is SGHRS, CDR2 YFSETQ, per germline.

This clonotype was picked up many times. This chain links TRBV9 with TRBJ2-7, with 8 nucleotides matching TRBD1. The CDR3 totals 13 residues. With 3 bases clipped from V and 6 bases from J, the junction kept 5 bases outside the gene matches. The germline CDR1 and CDR2 sequences are SGDLS and YYNGEE. The CDR3 coding sequence is TGTGCCAGCAGCGCCGGGACAGGAGGCGAGCAGTACTTC. This codes for CASSAGTGGEQYF.

This clonotype was seen a handful of times. The chain couples TRBV11-2 to TRBJ2-3; 12 positions match TRBD1. The junction had 5 bases not matched to a gene; V was cut back by 5 bases and J by 5 bases. In germline, CDR1 is SGHAT, CDR2 FQNNGV. The length of the CDR3 is 15 residues. CDR3 coding DNA: TGTGCCAGCAGCGCGGGACAGGGGGCGAAAGATACGCAGTATTTT. Residues: CASSAGQGAKDTQYF.

This sequence joins TRBV20-1 and TRBJ2-5; 11 bases are shared with TRBD2. The CDR3 has 17 amino acids. In germline, CDR1 is DFQATT, CDR2 SNEGSKA (reference sequence). Trimming took 1 base from V and 4 from J; bases not matched to a gene: 11. Here the CDR3 reads CSARAASGGPRGETQYF. As DNA, the CDR3 is TGCAGTGCTAGAGCCGCTAGCGGGGGGCCCAGAGGAGAGACCCAGTACTTC.

This clonotype came up many times. V is TRBV12-3 or TRBV12-4 and J is TRBJ1-5; 8 bases line up with TRBD1. The CDR3 extends over 15 amino acids. The V and J ends lost 6 bases and 1 base, in that order; junction bases with no gene match: 5. CDR3 DNA sequence: TGTGCCAGCAGCCGACAGGGGAGAAGCAATCAGCCCCAGCATTTT. Residues: CASSRQGRSNQPQHF.

There are a few counts of this clonotype. The rearrangement joins TRBV20-1 to TRBJ1-5; possible D gene TRBD1, 5 bases. Between the trimmed V and J ends, which lost 6 bases and 4 bases, there was a span of 22 bases. From germline, CDR1 is DFQATT and CDR2 SNEGSKA (reference sequence). The CDR3 contains 16 residues. DNA for the CDR3: TGCAGTGCCCCGGTCCTTTCGGGGGGTCGGAATCAGCCCCAGCATTTT. This codes for CSAPVLSGGRNQPQHF.

V and J are TRBV28 and TRBJ2-5; unclear D gene. The CDR3 totals 13 residues. From germline, CDR1 is MDHEN and CDR2 SYDVKM. Trimming removed 7 bases from V and 3 bases from J, with 12 bases in between. CDR3 sequence reads: CASTQGGKETQYF. The CDR3 DNA is TGTGCCAGCACCCAAGGCGGAAAAGAGACCCAGTACTTC. Based on the CDR3 plus reference TRBV28 and TRBJ2-5, the full variable domain is DVKVTQSSRYLVKRTGEKVFLECVQDMDHENMFWYRQDPGLGLRLIYFSYDVKMKEKGDIPEGYSVSREKKERFSLILESASTNQTSMYLCASTQGGKETQYFGPGTRLLVL.

This clonotype came up many times. The chain links TRBV29-1 to TRBJ2-1; 7 bases map to TRBD1. CDR3 length: 11 residues. Trimming cost V 6 bases and J 7 bases; bases outside gene matches: 3. Germline lookup yields CDR1 SQVTM and CDR2 ANQGSEA. The CDR3 bases are TGCAGCGTCCCGACAGGGAATGAGCAGTTCTTC. Translated: CSVPTGNEQFF.